What follows are 25 T cell receptor beta chains derived from one specimen sequenced in a study of blood T cell repertoires in COVID-19. Profiled with immunoSEQ multiplex PCR; TCRdb holds only in-frame clones, not every one. The table shows about 180,000 clones, with 82% occurring only once. Sequenced: peripheral blood. These receptor sequences come from a woman older than 75 with active or convalescent COVID-19.

This chain connects TRBV5-4 to TRBJ2-7, with D possibly matching TRBD2 (7 bases). The CDR3 extends over 15 amino acids. Trimming took off 4 bases at V and 4 bases at J, with 18 bases between the two ends. In germline, CDR1 is SGHNT, CDR2 YYREEE (reference sequence). The DNA of the CDR3 is TGTGCCAGCAGCCGGGCGGGGGCTAGCGGTTACGAGCAGTACTTC. It encodes CASSRAGASGYEQYF.

V is TRBV27 and J is TRBJ2-3; tentative D call: TRBD1 (6 bases). The V end lost 2 bases, the J end lost 0 bases, and 6 bases lay between the germline ends. The CDR3 totals 14 residues. Germline CDR1 reads MNHEY; CDR2 reads SMNVEV (reference sequence). CDR3 protein: CASSLGQSTDTQYF. As DNA, the CDR3 is TGTGCCAGCAGTTTAGGACAGAGCACAGATACGCAGTATTTT.

The gene calls are TRBV5-4 and TRBJ2-1, with 11 bases that match TRBD1. CDR1 and CDR2 (germline): SGHNT, YYREEE (reference sequence). The V segment lost 3 bases and the J segment 4 bases; nucleotides outside the gene matches: 3. This CDR3 has 15 residues. The CDR3, as DNA: TGTGCCAGCAGCTCCCGGGACAGGGGGTACAATGAGCAGTTCTTC. It encodes CASSSRDRGYNEQFF.

The chain combines TRBV19 with TRBJ1-5; tentative D call: TRBD1 (6 bases). Trimming took 10 bases from V and 7 from J, leaving 11 bases between them. Per the germline V gene, CDR1 is LNHDA and CDR2 is SQIVND (reference sequence). The CDR3 covers 11 residues. CDR3 amino acids: CAKTGNQPQHF. The CDR3 coding sequence is TGTGCCAAAACAGGGAACCAGCCCCAGCATTTT.

V and J are TRBV5-1 and TRBJ2-1; 11 bases are a match to TRBD2. With 4 bases clipped from V and 5 bases from J, the junction kept 5 bases outside the gene matches. Per germline, CDR1 SGHRS and CDR2 YFSETQ. CDR3 length equals 15 residues. The CDR3 DNA reads as TGCGCCAGCAGCGCTAGCGGGAGGAGGCACAATGAGCAGTTCTTC. Translation: CASSASGRRHNEQFF.

This rearrangement joins TRBV6-1 to TRBJ2-3, with TRBD1 matching over 7 bases. V lost 1 base, J lost 0 bases, and 1 base stayed unmatched. The germline V gene encodes CDR1 MNHNS and CDR2 SASEGT. The CDR3 has 15 amino acids. Written as DNA, the CDR3 is TGTGCCAGCAGTGAAGGGACAGGTAGCACAGATACGCAGTATTTT. Translating gives CASSEGTGSTDTQYF.

The genes are TRBV12-3 or TRBV12-4 and TRBJ2-1; 7 positions match TRBD1. Trimming removed 5 bases from V and 8 bases from J; junction bases left unmatched: 6. The CDR3 is made up of 13 amino acids. The CDR3, as DNA: TGTGCCAGCAGTCGGGACAGTGAGTATGAGCAGTTCTTC. This codes for CASSRDSEYEQFF.

The chain combines TRBV29-1 with TRBJ2-1, with D unclear. Deletions cut 7 bases from V and 7 bases from J, with 11 bases between. Germline V gene sequence: CDR1 SQVTM, CDR2 ANQGSEA. This CDR3 has 11 residues. The CDR3 reads CSATPRNEQFF. The CDR3 DNA follows: TGCAGCGCCACCCCCAGGAATGAGCAGTTCTTC.

The V call is TRBV28, the J call TRBJ1-2; perhaps TRBD1 as D (5 bases). The CDR3 consists of 14 residues. Germline-derived CDR1 and CDR2 are MDHEN and SYDVKM. V shed 7 bases and J shed 1 base, with 13 bases lying between them. CDR3 region: CASTSRGRNYGYTF. The CDR3 coding sequence is TGTGCCAGCACCAGTAGGGGCCGTAACTATGGCTACACCTTC.

The sample holds a few counts of this clone. The chain carries TRBV18 and TRBJ2-7, with 14 bases aligning to TRBD2. Looked up from germline, CDR1 is KGHSH and CDR2 is LQKENI. Unmatched junction bases numbered 7, after V lost 6 bases and J lost 6 bases. The CDR3 totals 15 residues. The CDR3: CASSDLGLAGAEQYF. The CDR3 DNA sequence: TGTGCCAGCTCGGATTTGGGACTAGCGGGAGCCGAGCAGTACTTC.

The CDR3 coding sequence is TGCGCCAGCAGCTTGGGACAGCCGGGTGGAAACACCATATATTTT. Translation gives CASSLGQPGGNTIYF. This sequence joins TRBV5-1 and TRBJ1-3; maybe TRBD1 (5 bases). The CDR3 has 15 residues. Germline values: CDR1 SGHRS, CDR2 YFSETQ. The ends were cut back, 0 bases at V and 3 bases at J, with 10 bases in the middle.

The chain carries TRBV28 and TRBJ2-1; a weak D match, TRBD2 (6 bases). V lost 6 bases to trimming and J lost 9 bases, with 15 bases between them. From germline, CDR1 is MDHEN and CDR2 SYDVKM. The CDR3 consists of 13 residues. CDR3 sequence (DNA): TGTGCCAGCAGCCTTGGGACTCCCAGTGAGCAGTTCTTC. This gives the protein CASSLGTPSEQFF.

A word on this clone: The junction and the germline gene differ at one end; a read error may be behind it. V usage is TRBV7-7 and J usage is TRBJ2-1, with TRBD2 matching over 14 bases. CDR3 size: 16 residues. Germline values: CDR1 SSHAT, CDR2 FNYEAQ (reference sequence). CDR3 in DNA: TGTGCTAGCAGCTCCGGACTAGCGGGAGGCTGGAATGAGCAGTTCTTC. It specifies CASSSGLAGGWNEQFF.

The chain combines TRBV28 with TRBJ1-5; 7 bases agree with TRBD1. Germline V lookup: CDR1 MDHEN, CDR2 SYDVKM. Unmatched junction bases numbered 5, after V lost 6 bases and J lost 9 bases. The CDR3 spans 12 residues. In DNA form, the CDR3 reads TGTGCCAGCAGCGCGGACAGGAGGCCCCAGCATTTT. Protein sequence: CASSADRRPQHF.

The chain combines TRBV7-9 with TRBJ1-1; 10 bases fit TRBD1. The germline gives CDR1 SEHNR, CDR2 FQNEAQ (reference sequence). The CDR3 is made up of 12 amino acids. V lost 5 bases, J lost 8 bases, and 2 bases stayed unmatched. For the CDR3, the DNA is TGTGCCAGCAGCCCGGGACAGGGGGAAGCTTTCTTT. It yields the protein CASSPGQGEAFF.

The chain is built from TRBV10-1 and TRBJ2-2; 9 bases line up with TRBD2. V was clipped by 1 base and J by 5 bases; unmatched bases: 8. CDR3 length equals 17 residues. Germline CDR1 WNHNN, CDR2 SYGVQD (reference sequence). The CDR3 sequence: CASSELASGIETGELFF. The DNA for the CDR3 is TGCGCCAGCAGTGAGTTGGCTAGCGGGATAGAAACCGGGGAGCTGTTTTTT.

This clone was found a few times. Within the sample, other DNA sequences also encode this same CDR3. The V gene is TRBV19, the J gene TRBJ1-2; D perhaps matches TRBD1 (5 bases). This CDR3 has 14 amino acids. Germline V gene data show CDR1 as LNHDA and CDR2 as SQIVND (reference sequence). V was cut by 2 bases and J by 2 bases, with 9 bases left in between. The CDR3 reads CASSIRRDNYGYTF. CDR3 sequence (DNA): TGTGCCAGTAGTATACGGCGGGACAACTATGGCTACACCTTC.

The chain couples TRBV5-1 to TRBJ1-2; tentative D call: TRBD1 (6 bases). The germline V and J ends were trimmed by 0 bases and 6 bases, with 12 bases remaining between them. CDR1 and CDR2 from the germline V gene are SGHRS and YFSETQ. This CDR3 region has 14 residues. The CDR3 loop reads CASSLGQARDGYTF. DNA of the CDR3: TGCGCCAGCAGCTTGGGACAGGCCAGGGATGGCTACACCTTC.

V gene TRBV5-4 combines with J gene TRBJ1-2; 7 bases are shared with TRBD1. The CDR3 extends over 12 amino acids. The J segment lost 7 bases and the V segment lost 0 bases, leaving 0 bases of the junction unmatched. Germline CDR1 is SGHNT and CDR2 is YYREEE (reference sequence). CDR3 in DNA: TGTGCCAGCAGCTTGGACAGGGGTGGCTACACCTTC. Amino acids: CASSLDRGGYTF.

The chain carries TRBV3-1 (or the pseudogene TRBV3-2) and TRBJ1-2; 12 nucleotides agree with TRBD1. Germline CDR1 LGHDT, CDR2 YNNKEL (reference sequence). V shed 5 bases and J 4 bases; nucleotides not matched to a gene: 8. The CDR3 consists of 16 residues. The CDR3 is CASSSGTGGLFYGYTF. CDR3 nucleotide sequence: TGTGCCAGCAGCTCCGGGACAGGGGGCCTGTTCTATGGCTACACCTTC.

The chain is built from TRBV6-5 and TRBJ2-7, with 10 nucleotides matching TRBD1. The germline V gene has CDR1 MNHEY and CDR2 SVGAGI. The CDR3 loop spans 13 amino acids. Losses at the gene ends were 2 bases for V and 6 bases for J; bases not matched to a gene: 1. The CDR3 coding sequence is TGTGCCAGCAGTTACCGGGACAGGGGCGAGCAGTACTTC. Protein product: CASSYRDRGEQYF.

This clone was seen a few times. V usage is TRBV9 and J usage is TRBJ2-1, with D possibly being TRBD2 (6 bases). The length of the CDR3 is 15 residues. CDR1 is SGDLS, CDR2 YYNGEE, per germline. V lost 6 bases and J 8 bases, leaving 21 bases between the germline ends. CDR3 sequence reads: CASNREPGEGHEQFF. The CDR3 DNA sequence: TGTGCCAGCAACCGAGAACCGGGAGAGGGCCATGAGCAGTTCTTC. The complete variable domain, with remaining parts taken from reference TRBV9 and TRBJ2-1, reads DSGVTQTPKHLITATGQRVTLRCSPRSGDLSVYWYQQSLDQGLQFLIQYYNGEERAKGNILERFSAQQFPDLHSELNLSSLELGDSALYFCASNREPGEGHEQFFGPGTRLTVL.

The V and J genes are TRBV20-1 and TRBJ2-5; 11 positions agree with TRBD2. The germline V gene has CDR1 DFQATT and CDR2 SNEGSKA (reference sequence). The CDR3 spans 14 residues. V shed 3 bases, J shed 4 bases, and the junction held 4 bases outside the gene matches. The CDR3 region is CSASSGRALETQYF. CDR3 coding DNA: TGCAGTGCTAGTAGCGGGAGGGCCTTAGAGACCCAGTACTTC.

CDR3: CASSLVGRGEQYF. The CDR3 DNA is TGTGCCAGCAGTTTGGTCGGGAGGGGGGAGCAGTACTTC. The rearrangement uses TRBV28 and TRBJ2-7; TRBD2 agrees at 8 bases. CDR3 length: 13 residues. Per germline, CDR1 MDHEN and CDR2 SYDVKM. With V trimmed by 3 bases and J by 7 bases, 5 bases remained unmatched.

The rearrangement uses TRBV9 and TRBJ2-7, with TRBD2 identical over 9 bases. J gave up 4 bases and V 0 bases, and 2 bases lay outside the gene matches. CDR1 and CDR2 from the germline V gene are SGDLS and YYNGEE. The CDR3 length is 14 residues. In DNA form, the CDR3 reads TGTGCCAGCAGCGTAGCTAGCGGGAAGTACGAGCAGTACTTC. Amino acids: CASSVASGKYEQYF.